The rows below give T cell receptor beta chains drawn from one sample of a study of blood T cells in healthy people across ages. TCRdb fed the 5' RACE reads into MiXCR, producing one record per CDR3 protein. The sample carries about 1,500,000 distinct CDR3 sequences, roughly 30% recorded once. Sequencing used blood. These receptors were obtained from a woman under 40 in good health. The CDR3 runs from the conserved cysteine through the conserved F or W. D genes are given only for firm matches. Part of the rows lack a size; the others show once, few, many or a class for expanded clones.

abundance	v_gene	j_gene	d_gene	CDR3nt	CDR3aa
NA	TRBV12-3/TRBV12-4	TRBJ2-5	NA	TGTGCCAGCAGTTTAAGGCAGAAAGAGACCCAGTACTTC	CASSLRQKETQYF
NA	TRBV20-1	TRBJ1-4	NA	TGCAGTGCGGTGGTGGCTAATGAAAAACTGTTTTTT	CSAVVANEKLFF
few	TRBV20-1	TRBJ1-6	NA	TGCAGTGCTAGAGTGAACAGTAATTCACCCCTCCACTTT	CSARVNSNSPLHF
NA	TRBV6-6	TRBJ2-1	NA	TGTGCCAGCGGCCTGGGGGACGAGCAGTTCTTC	CASGLGDEQFF
NA	TRBV5-5	TRBJ2-3	NA	TGTGCCAGCAGCTCACATTTGGGCTTGAAGGATACGCAGTATTTT	CASSSHLGLKDTQYF
few	TRBV4-3	TRBJ2-1	TRBD2	TGCGCCAGCAGCCAACTAGCGGGAGGCAGCTACAATGAGCAGTTCTTC	CASSQLAGGSYNEQFF
NA	TRBV10-3	TRBJ2-5	NA	TGTGCCATCGGGCCTCCCGGAGAGACCCAGTACTTC	CAIGPPGETQYF
NA	TRBV12-3/TRBV12-4	TRBJ1-6	NA	TGTGCCAGCAGTTGGGGATCCTCTTCTTCATCACCCCTCCACTTT	CASSWGSSSSSPLHF
NA	TRBV28	TRBJ1-5	NA	TGTGCCAGCAACGTAGGGGGGGATCAGCCCCAGCATTTT	CASNVGGDQPQHF
NA	TRBV5-1	TRBJ1-6	NA	TGCGCCGGCAGGGAGACAGGAAATAATTCACCCCTCCACTTT	CAGRETGNNSPLHF
NA	TRBV7-2	TRBJ2-2	NA	TGTGCCAGCAGCTTAGAGGGGACCCCCAGCGGGGAGCTGTTTTTT	CASSLEGTPSGELFF
many	TRBV7-2	TRBJ2-1	NA	TGTGCCAGCTCAGCCACCAATGAGCAGTTCTTC	CASSATNEQFF
many	TRBV7-2	TRBJ2-7	TRBD2	TGTGCCAGCAGCACCCTGGGACTAGCCGGGTACGAGCAGTACTTC	CASSTLGLAGYEQYF
NA	TRBV19	TRBJ2-2	NA	TGTGCCAGTAGGGCGGACAGGAACACCGGGGAGCTGTTTTTT	CASRADRNTGELFF
NA	TRBV6-5	TRBJ2-3	TRBD2	TGTGCCAGCAGTTACTCGTCGGTAGCGGGAGCAGATACGCAGTATTTT	CASSYSSVAGADTQYF
few	TRBV6-1	TRBJ1-2	NA	TGTGCCAGCGAGCTGGACGGACGAGGGGGCTACACCTTC	CASELDGRGGYTF
NA	TRBV12-5	TRBJ1-4	NA	TGTGCTAGTGGTTTGAGAGCAGCCAACCCAACTAATGAAAAACTGTTTTTT	CASGLRAANPTNEKLFF
few	TRBV7-9	TRBJ1-1	NA	TGTGCCAGCAGCTTAGTCCGGATGAACACTGAAGCTTTCTTT	CASSLVRMNTEAFF
NA	TRBV20-1	TRBJ2-5	NA	TGCAGTGCTAGAAACCCAAGGCAAGAGACCCAGTACTTC	CSARNPRQETQYF
few	TRBV5-1	TRBJ2-1	NA	TGCGCCAGCAGCTTACTCTCCCTTTCCTACAATGAGCAGTTCTTC	CASSLLSLSYNEQFF
few	TRBV24-1	TRBJ2-1	TRBD1	TGTGCCACCAGTGACTTCCCAGGACAGGCCGGGGACAATGAGCAGTTCTTC	CATSDFPGQAGDNEQFF
NA	TRBV7-2	TRBJ2-7	TRBD2	TGTGCCAGCAGCTTGATGGCTAGCGGGATTAGAGGACCCTCCTACGAGCAGTACTTC	CASSLMASGIRGPSYEQYF
NA	TRBV18	TRBJ2-7	NA	TGTGCCAGCTCACTACAGCCTAACGGGGGCTACGAGCAGTACTTC	CASSLQPNGGYEQYF
NA	TRBV4-3	TRBJ1-4	NA	TGCGCCAGCAGCCAAGGCAGGGTTGCAACTAATGAAAAACTGTTTTTT	CASSQGRVATNEKLFF
once	TRBV11-2	TRBJ1-1	NA	TGTGCCAGCAGCCCTTGGGGTACCTTTAGGACTGAAGCTTTCTTT	CASSPWGTFRTEAFF
NA	TRBV5-4	TRBJ2-1	TRBD2	TGTGCCAGCAGCTTGGAGCTAGCGGGTGCGGGGGAGCAGTTCTTC	CASSLELAGAGEQFF
NA	TRBV20-1	TRBJ1-6	TRBD1	TGCAGTGCTAGAGATAAGGGACAGCGAAATTCACCCCTCCACTTT	CSARDKGQRNSPLHF
few	TRBV5-1	TRBJ2-5	TRBD1	TGCGCCAGCAGCGTGGGACAGGGGATGAAGACCCAGTACTTC	CASSVGQGMKTQYF
NA	TRBV30	TRBJ2-3	NA	TGTGCCTGGAGTTGGGGGGATGGGAGTACGGGAGATACGCAGTATTTT	CAWSWGDGSTGDTQYF
NA	TRBV12-3/TRBV12-4	TRBJ2-1	NA	TGTGCCAGCAGCCCGAGGAGTTGGGAGCAGTTCTTC	CASSPRSWEQFF
NA	TRBV11-2	TRBJ2-7	NA	TGTGCCAGCAGGGAATGGGGAGGCGGATACGAGCAGTACTTC	CASREWGGGYEQYF
few	TRBV20-1	TRBJ2-1	TRBD2	TGCAGTGCTAGAGAGACTAGCGGGAGAAGTGAGCAGTTCTTC	CSARETSGRSEQFF
NA	TRBV7-9	TRBJ2-1	TRBD2	TGTGCCAGCAGCTGGGGACTAGCGGCTTACAATGAGCAGTTCTTC	CASSWGLAAYNEQFF
NA	TRBV7-3	TRBJ2-3	TRBD2	TGTGCCAGCAGCTTACAGCTAGCGGGGGGCACAGATACGCAGTATTTT	CASSLQLAGGTDTQYF
few	TRBV6-4	TRBJ2-3	NA	TGTGCCAGGGGGGTGACACCCGGCACAGATACGCAGTATTTT	CARGVTPGTDTQYF
few	TRBV5-1	TRBJ1-1	NA	TGCGCCATCAGCTTGGACGTGGGGGCGCGTACTGAAGCTTTCTTT	CAISLDVGARTEAFF
many	TRBV18	TRBJ2-5	NA	TGTGCCAGCTCACCACCGTCGCGAGAGACCCAGTACTTC	CASSPPSRETQYF
many	TRBV9	TRBJ2-5	TRBD2	TGTGCCAGCAGCGTGCGAGCGGGGGCCCAAGAGACCCAGTACTTC	CASSVRAGAQETQYF
NA	TRBV20-1	TRBJ2-1	TRBD2	TGCAGTGCTGGAGAGACTAGCGGGAAGCAGTTCTTC	CSAGETSGKQFF